These 14 T cell receptor beta chains were all obtained from the same sample, sequenced in a study of cytomegalovirus exposure and HLA in healthy donors (dated by TCRdb to the late 2010s). Library prep was done by the immunoSEQ multiplex PCR assay. For the multiplex PCR, a mixture combining 60 forward primers for TCR Vbeta segments and 13 reverse primers for TCR Jbeta segments was used. Imported from immuneACCESS, the table was reduced by TCRdb to in-frame sequences with V and J called. These copies leave out some clones; in studies compared against another copy, an unresolved V gene accounts for under half, and the cause of the remainder is not known. Recorded for this sample are approximately 160,000 clones; around four fifths of them occurred a single time. The top ten hold 9.7% of the sample. The sample taken for sequencing was PBMCs. These receptors originate from a man aged 18 to 29 in good health and CMV-seropositive.

J is TRBJ2-1 and V is TRBV5-4; 7 bases map to TRBD1. The V and J ends lost 4 bases and 0 bases, in that order; junction bases with no gene match: 4. The V gene's germline CDR1 is SGHNT and CDR2 YYREEE (reference sequence). CDR3 size: 15 residues. This CDR3 is CASSLGQFSYNEQFF. The DNA of the CDR3 is TGTGCCAGCAGCCTGGGACAGTTCTCCTACAATGAGCAGTTCTTC.

The rearrangement joins TRBV9 to TRBJ1-2, with 8 bases matching TRBD1. Germline CDR1 reads SGDLS; CDR2 reads YYNGEE. J gave up 7 bases and V 1 base, and 3 bases lay outside the gene matches. The CDR3 sequence is 13 residues long. The CDR3: CASSVQGAGGYTF. In DNA, the CDR3 is TGTGCCAGCAGCGTACAGGGGGCGGGTGGCTACACCTTC.

V usage is TRBV2 and J usage is TRBJ2-5; D possibly corresponds to TRBD2 (6 bases). The CDR3 spans 13 residues. The ends were cut back, 10 bases at V and 0 bases at J, with 12 bases in the middle. Germline values: CDR1 SNHLY, CDR2 FYNNEI. This chain's CDR3 is CATRREYQETQYF. The DNA for the CDR3 is TGTGCCACCAGACGGGAGTACCAAGAGACCCAGTACTTC.

The rearrangement joins TRBV10-2 to TRBJ2-4; 7 bases are a match to TRBD1. Germline V gene data show CDR1 as WSHSY and CDR2 as SAAADI. Trimming cost V 10 bases and J 6 bases; bases outside gene matches: 6. CDR3 length: 12 residues. As DNA, the CDR3 is TGCGCCACCCGACAGGGTTTAAACATTCAGTACTTC. Residues: CATRQGLNIQYF.

The CDR3 here is CASSYLGQGYEQYF. CDR3 nucleotide sequence: TGTGCCAGCAGTTACCTGGGACAGGGTTACGAGCAGTACTTC. This chain uses TRBV6-6 with TRBJ2-5; 9 bases align to TRBD1. Near its end, the DNA agrees better with TRBJ2-7, so the J call may be wrong. The length of the CDR3 is 14 residues. The V gene's germline CDR1 is MNHNY and CDR2 SVGAGI (reference sequence).

This chain links TRBV19 with TRBJ2-3, with D tentatively TRBD1 (6 bases). This CDR3 has 15 residues. The germline V gene has CDR1 LNHDA and CDR2 SQIVND (reference sequence). With 5 bases removed from V and 2 bases from J, the gap between germline ends came to 14 bases. CDR3: CASSPLMGATDTQYF. The DNA for the CDR3 is TGTGCCAGTAGTCCCTTGATGGGGGCCACAGATACGCAGTATTTT.

The chain employs TRBV29-1 and TRBJ1-1, with D maybe TRBD1 (5 bases). Trimming took off 0 bases at V and 8 bases at J, with 13 bases between the two ends. The V gene's germline CDR1 is SQVTM and CDR2 ANQGSEA. The CDR3 spans 13 residues. The CDR3 sequence: CSVEDGGEPEAFF. The CDR3 nucleotides are TGCAGCGTTGAAGATGGGGGGGAACCCGAAGCTTTCTTT.

The J gene is TRBJ1-2, the V gene TRBV9; 8 bases fit TRBD1. The CDR3 loop spans 15 amino acids. The V segment lost 3 bases and the J segment 3 bases; nucleotides outside the gene matches: 7. Germline CDR1 reads SGDLS; CDR2 reads YYNGEE. CDR3 bases: TGTGCCAGCAGCGCACCGGGACAGGCAGACTATGGCTACACCTTC. Amino acids: CASSAPGQADYGYTF.

The J gene is TRBJ2-7, the V gene TRBV9; 8 bases agree with TRBD1. Germline V gives CDR1 SGDLS, CDR2 YYNGEE. Germline trimming cut 0 bases from V and 5 bases from J; bases unmatched to any gene: 7. CDR3 length: 15 residues. The CDR3 region has the DNA TGTGCCAGCAGCGTAGGATCAGGGGGCCCCCACGAGCAGTACTTC. Its protein product is CASSVGSGGPHEQYF.

The CDR3 DNA is TGTGCCAGCAGTACCGCGGGACAGATCACAGATACGCAGTATTTT. Translating gives CASSTAGQITDTQYF. The genes are TRBV28 and TRBJ2-3; possible D gene TRBD1, 7 bases. V lost 5 bases to trimming and J lost 2 bases, with 14 bases between them. CDR1 and CDR2 from the germline V gene are MDHEN and SYDVKM. The CDR3 extends over 15 amino acids.

In its sample, this clone was seen a few times. The gene calls are TRBV18 and TRBJ1-2, with TRBD1 matching 8 bases. Per the germline V gene, CDR1 is KGHSH and CDR2 is LQKENI. The CDR3 has 13 residues. Trimming took 4 bases from V and 3 from J; bases not matched to a gene: 1. The CDR3 DNA follows: TGTGCCAGCTCACTGGGACAGGACTATGGCTACACCTTC. It yields the protein CASSLGQDYGYTF.

V is TRBV2 and J is TRBJ1-5, with D unclear. Looked up from germline, CDR1 is SNHLY and CDR2 is FYNNEI. The germline V and J ends were trimmed by 5 bases and 2 bases, with 4 bases remaining between them. This CDR3 comprises 12 residues. The CDR3 loop is CASSQGNQPQHF. The CDR3 bases are TGTGCCAGCAGTCAGGGCAATCAGCCCCAGCATTTT. Using reference TRBV2 and TRBJ1-5 for the parts outside the CDR3, the full variable domain is EPEVTQTPSHQVTQMGQEVILRCVPISNHLYFYWYRQILGQKVEFLVSFYNNEISEKSEIFDDQFSVERPDGSNFTLKIRSTKLEDSAMYFCASSQGNQPQHFGDGTRLSIL.

This clone was detected once. The chain employs TRBV29-1 and TRBJ2-1; 7 bases are shared with TRBD1. The CDR3 contains 17 residues. J gave up 2 bases and V 1 base, and 11 bases lay outside the gene matches. Germline V gene sequence: CDR1 SQVTM, CDR2 ANQGSEA. CDR3 loop: CSVEAYPGTAAYNEQFF. CDR3 bases: TGCAGCGTTGAAGCCTACCCCGGGACAGCGGCCTACAATGAGCAGTTCTTC.

The chain uses TRBV14 and TRBJ1-6, with D possibly matching TRBD1 (6 bases). Trimming took 4 bases from V and 6 from J, leaving 10 bases between them. CDR3 length: 14 amino acids. From germline, CDR1 is SGHDN and CDR2 FVKESK. The CDR3 DNA follows: TGTGCCAGCAGCCCAGGGGAGCCTAATTCACCCCTCCACTTT. Its translation is CASSPGEPNSPLHF. Using reference TRBV14 and TRBJ1-6 for the parts outside the CDR3, the full variable domain is EAGVTQFPSHSVIEKGQTVTLRCDPISGHDNLYWYRRVMGKEIKFLLHFVKESKQDESGMPNNRFLAERTGGTYSTLKVQPAELEDSGVYFCASSPGEPNSPLHFGNGTRLTVT.